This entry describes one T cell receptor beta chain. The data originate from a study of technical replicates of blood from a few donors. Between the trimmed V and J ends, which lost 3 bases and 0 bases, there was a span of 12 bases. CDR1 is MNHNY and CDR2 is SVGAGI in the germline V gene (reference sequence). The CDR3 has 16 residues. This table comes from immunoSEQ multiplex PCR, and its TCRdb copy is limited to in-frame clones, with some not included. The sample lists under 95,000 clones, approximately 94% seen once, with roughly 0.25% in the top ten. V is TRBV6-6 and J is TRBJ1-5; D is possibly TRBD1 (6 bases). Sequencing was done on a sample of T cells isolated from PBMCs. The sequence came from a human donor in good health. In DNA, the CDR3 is TGTGCCAGCAGTTATTCAGGGGACCTTAGCAATCAGCCCCAGCATTTT. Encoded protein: CASSYSGDLSNQPQHF.